These 11 T cell receptor beta chains originate from one sample sequenced in a study of T-cell reconstitution after alpha-beta-depleted transplantation in children. Preparation of the TCRbeta library involved a method that used unique molecular identifiers. TCRdb re-analysed the PCR reads in MiXCR, keeping a single row per CDR3 protein. The sample records about 97,000 distinct CDR3 sequences, about 7.5% being singletons. Sequenced here: PBMCs, sampled before TCRalphabeta/CD19-depleted stem cell transplant. The receptors originated from a boy aged 2 to 10 with acute lymphoblastic leukemia, due to receive a stem cell transplant.

The chain recombines TRBV3-1 with TRBJ1-6; TRBD1 matches 9 bases. The CDR3 has 15 residues. Looked up from germline, CDR1 is LGHDT and CDR2 is YNNKEL (reference sequence). Germline trimming cut 5 bases from V and 9 bases from J; bases unmatched to any gene: 8. The CDR3 DNA reads TGTGCCAGCAGCGCTATGGGACAGGGATTTTCACCCCTCCACTTT. This encodes CASSAMGQGFSPLHF.

The sample holds many counts of this clonotype. The CDR3 DNA reads TGTGCCAGCTCCCGTACGCGGATGGGCAATCAGCCCCAGCATTTT. It specifies CASSRTRMGNQPQHF. This chain links TRBV2 with TRBJ1-5; D gene uncertain. The germline gives CDR1 SNHLY, CDR2 FYNNEI. V was cut by 8 bases and J by 2 bases, with 16 bases left in between. This CDR3 has 15 amino acids.

In its sample, this clonotype was seen many times. The rearrangement joins TRBV7-2 to TRBJ2-6; D possibly matches TRBD1 or TRBD2 (5 bases each). Trimming took off 0 bases at V and 3 bases at J, with 12 bases between the two ends. CDR3 length: 17 amino acids. The germline V gene encodes CDR1 SGHTA and CDR2 FQGNSA. CDR3 bases: TGTGCCAGCAGCTTAGCCTCCCCAGGGAGTGGGGCCAACGTCCTGACTTTC. It specifies CASSLASPGSGANVLTF.

This clonotype was observed a few times. V and J are TRBV15 and TRBJ2-7; D gene ambiguous. The CDR3 totals 16 residues. Per germline, CDR1 LNHNV and CDR2 YYDKDF (reference sequence). V lost 2 bases, J lost 0 bases, and 14 bases lay in between. In DNA form, the CDR3 reads TGTGCCACCAGCAGACCTGACGGCAGGCACTCCTACGAGCAGTACTTC. This codes for CATSRPDGRHSYEQYF.

Comments on this clonotype: A much larger clonotype is one base distant, so this may be a read error. The chain links TRBV20-1 to TRBJ2-7; a possible D gene is TRBD1 (5 bases). V shed 1 base and J shed 3 bases, with 10 bases lying between them. Germline V gene lookup returns CDR1 DFQATT and CDR2 SNEGSKA (reference sequence). This CDR3 contains 13 residues. The CDR3: CSARVWQGYEQYF. CDR3 DNA sequence: TGCAGTGCTAGAGTTTGGCAGGGCTACGAGCAGTACTTC.

Comment on this clonotype: A much larger clone sits a single nucleotide away, making a read error possible. This chain joins TRBV2 and TRBJ1-5; D is unclear. This CDR3 is 15 amino acids long. The germline CDR1 and CDR2 sequences are SNHLY and FYNNEI. As DNA, the CDR3 is TGTGCCAGCAGTGAGGGCGGTAATAGCAATCAGCCCGAGCATTTT. The encoded protein is CASSEGGNSNQPEHF.

The chain couples TRBV18 to TRBJ1-1; tentative D call: TRBD1 (5 bases). The CDR3 covers 12 residues. V gave up 2 bases and J gave up 11 bases, with 12 bases separating them. The germline V gene encodes CDR1 KGHSH and CDR2 LQKENI. The chain's CDR3 is CASSPGQGGAFF. As DNA, the CDR3 is TGTGCCAGCTCACCAGGGCAGGGTGGGGCTTTCTTT.

This clonotype came up a few times. This chain connects TRBV20-1 to TRBJ1-1; D remains unclear. CDR1 is DFQATT and CDR2 is SNEGSKA in the germline V gene (reference sequence). The CDR3 extends over 12 amino acids. Trimming cost V 3 bases and J 7 bases, with 12 bases left between them. The CDR3, as DNA: TGCAGTGCTAGCGATGGGAGGGTTGAAGCTTTCTTT. Protein: CSASDGRVEAFF.

This chain links TRBV7-8 with TRBJ2-2; 9 positions match TRBD1. The CDR3 contains 15 residues. The V and J ends lost 5 bases and 7 bases, in that order; junction bases with no gene match: 8. CDR1 is SGHVS and CDR2 is FQNEAQ in the germline V gene. The CDR3 DNA follows: TGTGCCAGCAGCCGTACAGGGGGCGCAAACGGGGAGCTGTTTTTT. Encoded protein: CASSRTGGANGELFF.

This clonotype was picked up many times. V is TRBV4-3 and J is TRBJ2-2, with D uncertain. The V gene's germline CDR1 is LGHNA and CDR2 YSLEER. The CDR3 consists of 18 residues. V lost 1 base, J lost 2 bases, and 17 bases lay in between. CDR3 nucleotides: TGCGCCAGCAGCCAAGTCGTTGGGATGGTGCTAAACACCGGGGAGCTGTTTTTT. Its protein product is CASSQVVGMVLNTGELFF.

This clonotype turned up a few times. The V and J genes are TRBV21-1 and TRBJ1-2. TRBV21-1 is noted as a pseudogene. This CDR3 has 17 amino acids. CDR3: CASSKRNPLLRNYGYTF. The CDR3 DNA reads TGTGCCAGCAGCAAACGAAATCCTTTATTAAGGAACTATGGCTACACCTTC.